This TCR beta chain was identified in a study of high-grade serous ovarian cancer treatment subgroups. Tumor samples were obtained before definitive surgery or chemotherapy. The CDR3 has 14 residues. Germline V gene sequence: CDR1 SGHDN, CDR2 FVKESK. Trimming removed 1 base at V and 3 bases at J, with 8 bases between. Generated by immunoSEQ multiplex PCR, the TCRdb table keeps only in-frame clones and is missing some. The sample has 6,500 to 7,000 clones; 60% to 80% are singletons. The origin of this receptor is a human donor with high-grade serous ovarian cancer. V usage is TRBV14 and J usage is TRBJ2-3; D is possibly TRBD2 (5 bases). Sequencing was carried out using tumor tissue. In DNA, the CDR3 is TGTGCCAGCAGCCAAGGGCGGGTTACAGATACGCAGTATTTT. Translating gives CASSQGRVTDTQYF. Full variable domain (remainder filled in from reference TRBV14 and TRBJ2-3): EAGVTQFPSHSVIEKGQTVTLRCDPISGHDNLYWYRRVMGKEIKFLLHFVKESKQDESGMPNNRFLAERTGGTYSTLKVQPAELEDSGVYFCASSQGRVTDTQYFGPGTRLTVL.